The rows below give T cell receptor beta chains drawn from one sample of a study of control samples from healthy donors and cancer patients. The protocol was immunoSEQ multiplex PCR, while the TCRdb copy is restricted to in-frame clones and leaves out a portion. This table has around 180,000 clones, approximately 94% appearing once. Sequenced: blood. Receptors originate from a woman between 18 and 29 years old in good health. CDR3s include the opening cysteine and the closing phenylalanine or tryptophan. Fields, in order: J gene, V gene, clone size, D gene, CDR3 protein, CDR3 DNA. A D gene is named only where the DNA matches it firmly. Not every row has a clone size; where given, it reads once, few, many or a size class.

TRBJ1-4 | TRBV10-2 | NA | NA | CASSPTGTNEKLFF | TGCGCCAGCAGTCCTACGGGAACTAATGAAAAACTGTTTTTT
TRBJ2-7 | TRBV6-1 | NA | NA | CASSDQGGLYEQYF | TGTGCCAGCAGTGATCAGGGGGGTCTATACGAGCAGTACTTC
TRBJ1-2 | TRBV6-5 | NA | NA | CASSYSTSSPYGYTF | TGTGCCAGCAGTTACTCGACGAGCAGCCCCTATGGCTACACCTTC
TRBJ1-6 | TRBV10-3 | few | NA | CAISDEGHSPLHF | TGTGCCATCAGTGATGAGGGGCACTCACCCCTCCACTTT
TRBJ1-4 | TRBV19 | NA | TRBD1 | CASMYRFRGTNEKLFF | TGTGCCAGTATGTACCGATTCAGGGGGACTAATGAAAAACTGTTTTTT
TRBJ1-5 | TRBV21-1 | few | NA | CASGRQTLNQPQHF | TGTGCCAGCGGGCGACAGACCCTCAATCAGCCCCAGCATTTT
TRBJ1-1 | TRBV29-1 | NA | TRBD1 | CSVVKQGDGTEAFF | TGCAGCGTTGTCAAACAGGGGGACGGGACTGAAGCTTTCTTT
TRBJ1-4 | TRBV15 | NA | NA | CATSRVSGGEKLFF | TGTGCCACCAGCAGAGTGTCCGGGGGGGAAAAACTGTTTTTT
TRBJ1-2 | TRBV24-1 | NA | NA | CATSDPGTYGYTF | TGTGCCACCAGTGATCCGGGGACCTATGGCTACACCTTC
TRBJ1-3 | TRBV23-1 | NA | NA | CASSIRFAGALAGNTIYF | TGCGCCAGCTCTATACGGTTTGCGGGGGCCCTGGCTGGAAACACCATATATTTT
TRBJ2-7 | TRBV11-2 | NA | TRBD2 | CASSLGWGGPSSYEQYF | TGTGCCAGCAGCTTAGGATGGGGAGGGCCGAGCTCCTACGAGCAGTACTTC
TRBJ2-4 | TRBV5-8 | NA | TRBD1 | CASSLAGGTNIQYF | TGTGCCAGCAGCTTGGCAGGGGGAACAAACATTCAGTACTTC
TRBJ2-1 | TRBV25-1 | NA | NA | CASTERGFGFHEQFF | TGTGCCAGCACCGAGAGGGGATTCGGGTTCCATGAGCAGTTCTTC
TRBJ1-5 | TRBV6-2/TRBV6-3 | NA | NA | CASSYSGYSNQPQHF | TGTGCCAGCAGTTACTCGGGTTATAGCAATCAGCCCCAGCATTTT
TRBJ2-3 | TRBV18 | NA | TRBD1 | CASSPGQASSTDTQYF | TGTGCCAGCTCACCAGGACAGGCTTCTAGCACAGATACGCAGTATTTT
TRBJ2-5 | TRBV5-6 | once | NA | CASSFWVRTAFNQETQYF | TGTGCCAGCAGCTTTTGGGTCCGGACAGCTTTCAACCAAGAGACCCAGTACTTC
TRBJ1-2 | TRBV10-3 | NA | NA | CAISVGNPYGYTF | TGTGCCATCAGCGTCGGTAACCCCTATGGCTACACCTTC
TRBJ1-6 | TRBV21-1 | NA | NA | CASSKHAGYSNSPLHF | TGTGCCAGCAGCAAACATGCAGGGTATAGCAATTCACCCCTCCACTTT
TRBJ1-5 | TRBV20-1 | NA | NA | CSASNSGLSNQPQHF | TGCAGTGCTAGTAATTCTGGGCTTAGCAATCAGCCCCAGCATTTT
TRBJ2-5 | TRBV24-1 | once | TRBD1 | CATSDRGQGVGETQYF | TGTGCCACCAGTGACCGCGGACAGGGGGTTGGAGAGACCCAGTACTTC
TRBJ1-5 | TRBV10-1 | NA | NA | CASRKDTTSNQPQHF | TGCGCCAGCAGGAAGGACACCACTAGCAATCAGCCCCAGCATTTT
TRBJ1-3 | TRBV6-4 | NA | NA | CASSDARGRSGNTIYF | TGTGCCAGCAGTGACGCCAGGGGAAGGTCTGGAAACACCATATATTTT
TRBJ1-2 | TRBV2 | NA | TRBD1 | CASSTTGEGYTF | TGTGCCAGCAGTACCACAGGGGAGGGCTACACCTTC
TRBJ1-1 | TRBV12-3/TRBV12-4 | NA | NA | CASSTVGREAFF | TGTGCCAGCAGTACAGTGGGGCGTGAAGCTTTCTTT
TRBJ2-2 | TRBV6-5 | NA | TRBD1 | CASSSGQITGELFF | TGTGCCAGCAGTTCGGGACAGATTACCGGGGAGCTGTTTTTT